This is a list of T cell receptor beta chains from one sample in a study of cytomegalovirus exposure and HLA in healthy donors. Using immunoSEQ multiplex PCR, the repertoire was profiled, and TCRdb retains in-frame clones only, with some absent. The sample comprises 170,000 or so clones, about four fifths of which are singletons, and 1% rests with the top ten. Sequencing was carried out using PBMCs. The receptor source for this set is a woman in her 50s in good health and CMV-seropositive. Each CDR3 is given with its conserved first and last residue. A D gene is named only where the DNA matches it firmly. Clone size is not always given. Where it is, it says once, few, many or a class for expanded clones.

v_call	d_call	j_call	clone_size	cdr3_aa	cdr3_nt
TRBV6-5	TRBD1	TRBJ1-3	-	CASTPGQGGGNTIYF	TGTGCCAGCACCCCGGGACAGGGCGGAGGAAACACCATATATTTT
TRBV10-3	-	TRBJ1-3	-	CAIRDTPSSGNTIYF	TGTGCCATCAGAGATACACCAAGCTCTGGAAACACCATATATTTT
TRBV4-3	-	TRBJ2-7	-	CASSQRGLPYEQYF	TGCGCCAGCAGCCAGAGGGGACTCCCCTACGAGCAGTACTTC
TRBV7-9	-	TRBJ2-1	few	CASSSGVEQFF	TGTGCCAGCAGCTCCGGGGTTGAGCAGTTCTTC
TRBV7-2	TRBD1	TRBJ1-1	-	CASSVTGLGNTEAFF	TGTGCCAGCAGCGTGACAGGGTTGGGGAACACTGAAGCTTTCTTT
TRBV7-3	-	TRBJ1-2	once	CASSLNPGEGPYGYTF	TGTGCCAGCAGCTTAAACCCAGGGGAGGGCCCCTATGGCTACACCTTC
TRBV4-2	TRBD1	TRBJ1-2	few	CASSPSTGDANYGYTF	TGTGCCAGCAGCCCCTCGACAGGGGACGCTAACTATGGCTACACCTTC
TRBV14	TRBD2	TRBJ2-7	-	CASSQELRSWGGRSGEQYF	TGTGCCAGCAGCCAAGAGTTGAGATCGTGGGGGGGACGGTCGGGCGAGCAGTACTTC
TRBV28	-	TRBJ1-6	few	CASSSLEFGGRNYNSPLHF	TGTGCCAGCAGTTCTCTAGAATTCGGGGGGCGCAACTATAATTCACCCCTCCACTTT
TRBV7-3	-	TRBJ1-1	-	CASSPPGSTEAFF	TGTGCCAGCAGCCCCCCGGGGTCCACTGAAGCTTTCTTT
TRBV5-1	-	TRBJ2-4	-	CASREEAAKNIQYF	TGCGCCAGCAGGGAAGAAGCGGCCAAAAACATTCAGTACTTC
TRBV19	TRBD2	TRBJ2-1	few	CASSSRTSGSSNEQFF	TGTGCCAGTAGTAGCCGGACTAGCGGGAGTAGCAATGAGCAGTTCTTC
TRBV7-3	-	TRBJ2-1	few	CASSQLRGSYNEQFF	TGTGCCAGCAGCCAGCTAAGGGGCTCCTACAATGAGCAGTTCTTC
TRBV4-1	TRBD1	TRBJ2-3	-	CASRERGQGTTDTQYF	TGCGCCAGCAGAGAACGCGGACAGGGTACCACAGATACGCAGTATTTT
TRBV21-1	-	TRBJ1-3	-	CASPGRAGNTIYF	TGTGCTTCCCCGGGCAGGGCCGGAAACACCATATATTTT
TRBV7-8	TRBD1	TRBJ2-7	-	CASSLRGDRGSEQYF	TGTGCCAGCAGCCTCCGGGGGGACAGGGGGTCCGAGCAGTACTTC
TRBV28	TRBD1	TRBJ2-5	once	CASSLPGQGAGETQYF	TGTGCCAGCAGTTTGCCGGGACAGGGGGCAGGAGAGACCCAGTACTTC
TRBV29-1	-	TRBJ2-7	-	CSVVGQGPSGGTYEQYF	TGCAGCGTAGTAGGACAGGGTCCCAGCGGGGGGACCTACGAGCAGTACTTC
TRBV11-3	TRBD2	TRBJ2-1	once	CASSLETSGGANEQFF	TGTGCCAGCAGCTTAGAAACTAGCGGGGGGGCTAATGAGCAGTTCTTC
TRBV18	-	TRBJ2-1	few	CASSPPKGVSYNEQFF	TGTGCCAGCTCACCACCGAAGGGGGTTAGCTACAATGAGCAGTTCTTC
TRBV19	-	TRBJ2-5	-	CASREISQGTQYF	TGTGCCAGCCGAGAGATTTCCCAGGGGACCCAGTACTTC
TRBV5-8	-	TRBJ1-4	-	CASSADTSTNEKLFF	TGTGCCAGCAGCGCGGACACCTCAACTAATGAAAAACTGTTTTTT
TRBV2	-	TRBJ1-1	-	CASSSRDGEGAFF	TGTGCCAGCAGCAGCCGGGACGGGGAGGGTGCTTTCTTT
TRBV6-5	-	TRBJ1-1	few	CASSEATAFF	TGTGCCAGCAGTGAAGCAACGGCTTTCTTT
TRBV7-9	-	TRBJ2-7	-	CSSSFGRQEQYF	TGTTCCAGCAGCTTCGGTCGACAGGAGCAGTACTTC
TRBV4-2	TRBD2	TRBJ2-2	-	CASSQGPAGMGTGELFF	TGTGCCAGCAGCCAAGGGCCAGCGGGGATGGGCACCGGGGAGCTGTTTTTT
TRBV7-3	TRBD2	TRBJ2-7	-	CASSLLRGLAGVGQYF	TGTGCCAGCAGCCTACTGAGGGGACTAGCGGGAGTGGGGCAGTACTTC
TRBV9	-	TRBJ1-2	-	CASSPEGQLNYGYTF	TGTGCCAGCAGCCCAGAAGGACAGCTAAACTATGGCTACACCTTC
TRBV29-1	-	TRBJ1-6	once	CSVTFTGNSPLHF	TGCAGCGTAACTTTTACAGGGAATTCACCCCTCCACTTT
TRBV28	-	TRBJ2-1	-	CASSNYNNEQFF	TGTGCCAGCAGCAACTATAACAATGAGCAGTTCTTC
TRBV19	-	TRBJ1-1	-	CASSLYPERAFF	TGTGCCAGTAGTCTATATCCCGAGCGGGCTTTCTTT
TRBV28	TRBD2	TRBJ2-7	once	CASSLRLAGRDF	TGTGCCAGCAGTCTTCGACTAGCGGGCCGTGACTTC
TRBV7-2	-	TRBJ2-7	-	CASSFPHSGYEQYF	TGTGCCAGCAGTTTCCCCCATAGCGGCTACGAGCAGTACTTC
TRBV5-4	TRBD1	TRBJ1-1	once	CATNRGQNTEAFF	TGTGCCACAAACAGGGGTCAGAACACTGAAGCTTTCTTT
TRBV27	TRBD1	TRBJ1-1	-	CASSLTGGTEAFF	TGTGCCAGCAGCTTAACAGGGGGCACTGAAGCTTTCTTT
TRBV30	TRBD2	TRBJ2-2	-	CAGNSGRAGTGELFF	TGTGCCGGTAATAGCGGGAGGGCCGGAACCGGGGAGCTGTTTTTT
TRBV19	-	TRBJ1-5	-	CASRPRGSNQPQHF	TGTGCCAGTAGACCCCGGGGGAGCAATCAGCCCCAGCATTTT
TRBV5-1	-	TRBJ2-2	-	CASSAGLTGTGELFF	TGCGCCAGCAGCGCGGGCCTTACGGGAACCGGGGAGCTGTTTTTT
TRBV28	-	TRBJ1-1	-	CASSLNSEAFF	TGTGCCAGCAGTTTAAATAGTGAAGCTTTCTTT
TRBV19	TRBD1	TRBJ2-7	-	CASSIAGQGALEQYF	TGTGCCAGTAGTATAGCGGGACAGGGGGCGCTTGAGCAGTACTTC
TRBV19	TRBD1	TRBJ1-2	once	CASNTIGTGGSFYGYTF	TGTGCCAGTAATACTATCGGGACAGGGGGATCCTTCTATGGCTACACCTTC
TRBV19	-	TRBJ1-5	-	CASSTSGNQPQHF	-
TRBV7-9	TRBD1	TRBJ1-1	few	CASSIPPGGTEAFF	TGTGCCAGCAGTATACCCCCAGGGGGGACTGAAGCTTTCTTT
TRBV7-9	TRBD2	TRBJ2-1	-	CASSLLLAGEHEQFF	TGTGCCAGCAGCTTGCTCCTAGCGGGAGAACATGAGCAGTTCTTC
TRBV19	-	TRBJ1-1	-	CASSRGQSNTEAFF	TGTGCCAGTAGTAGGGGGCAATCGAACACTGAAGCTTTCTTT
TRBV4-2	-	TRBJ2-3	-	CASSQAGRGIADTQYF	TGTGCCAGCAGCCAAGCAGGCCGGGGGATAGCAGATACGCAGTATTTT
TRBV7-3	-	TRBJ2-1	-	CASSPYLRETYNEQFF	TGTGCCAGCAGCCCATACCTTCGGGAGACCTACAATGAGCAGTTCTTC
TRBV19	-	TRBJ1-5	-	CASSTASRTAGNQPQHF	TGTGCCAGTAGTACCGCCTCCCGGACAGCTGGGAATCAGCCCCAGCATTTC
TRBV28	TRBD1	TRBJ2-1	-	CASSMGQGADYEQFF	TGTGCCAGCAGTATGGGACAGGGGGCAGATTATGAGCAGTTCTTC
TRBV18	TRBD2	TRBJ2-3	few	CASSPPGTSGSYTQYF	TGTGCCAGCTCCCCTCCCGGGACTAGCGGTTCTTATACGCAGTATTTT
TRBV7-7	-	TRBJ2-2	-	CASSLASGKNTGELFF	TGTGCTAGCAGCCTAGCGAGCGGAAAGAACACCGGGGAGCTGTTTTTT
TRBV7-9	-	TRBJ2-5	-	CSSSSQETQYF	TGTTCCAGCTCTAGTCAAGAGACCCAGTACTTC
TRBV28	-	TRBJ2-1	-	CASSFLLARSQDNEQFF	TGTGCCAGCAGTTTCCTCTTGGCACGGAGCCAAGACAATGAGCAGTTCTTC
TRBV5-8	-	TRBJ1-5	-	CASSSTQGWRNQPQHF	TGTGCCAGCAGCTCTACACAGGGTTGGCGCAATCAGCCCCAGCATTTT
TRBV9	-	TRBJ2-7	once	CASSQGPSSYEQYF	TGTGCCAGCAGCCAGGGCCCGAGCTCCTACGAGCAGTACTTC
TRBV7-3	TRBD2	TRBJ2-1	-	CASSLSGRNYEQFF	TGTGCCAGCAGTCTTAGCGGGAGAAACTATGAGCAGTTCTTC
TRBV5-5	-	TRBJ1-2	-	CASSLDRTANYGYTF	TGTGCCAGCAGCTTGGATCGGACAGCTAACTATGGCTACACCTTC
TRBV2	-	TRBJ1-6	few	CASSREAYNSPLHF	TGTGCCAGCAGTCGGGAGGCCTATAATTCACCCCTCCACTTT
TRBV7-8	-	TRBJ1-5	once	CASSYRGISNQPQHF	TGTGCCAGCAGTTATAGAGGTATTAGCAATCAGCCCCAGCATTTT